The entry that follows covers one TCR beta chain sequence. These data originate in a study of blood T cell repertoires in COVID-19. Study context: Italy, Spain and the United States were the sources of the convalescent and acute COVID-19 samples.

Germline CDR1 SGHDT, CDR2 YYEEEE. CDR3 size: 18 residues. The V segment lost 0 bases and the J segment 9 bases; nucleotides outside the gene matches: 16. Data came from immunoSEQ multiplex PCR; TCRdb stores just in-frame clones and leaves some out. The sample carries approximately 70,000 clones, 88% recorded once. The sequencing input was peripheral blood. V and J are TRBV5-6 and TRBJ2-1; 9 bases map to TRBD2. This receptor was taken from a woman aged 55-69 years with acute or convalescent COVID-19. CDR3 sequence: CASSLGPGAGGHFSEQFF. Written as DNA, the CDR3 is TGTGCCAGCAGCTTGGGCCCCGGGGCGGGAGGGCACTTTAGTGAGCAGTTCTTC.